The present T cell receptor (beta chain) was sequenced within a study of T cells after yellow fever vaccination. Study-level findings and limits: A small share of clonotypes appeared in both CD4 and CD8 compartments. Although the secondary response was weaker, it peaked faster, at day 5 versus 15. Once the booster was given, most primary-vaccination clones reappeared, at about 96% for CD4 and around 90% for CD8.

Notes on this clonotype: As yet, its antigen is unknown. A much larger clone sits a single nucleotide away, making a read error possible.

5'RACE template switching added a universal primer site and UMIs to TCR cDNA. One entry per CDR3 protein, called by TCRdb with MiXCR from the 5' RACE reads. Of around 100,000 distinct CDR3 sequences in the sample, 6.5% to 9% were seen once. Trimming took off 8 bases at V and 7 bases at J, with 30 bases between the two ends. Germline CDR1 reads LNHNV; CDR2 reads YYDKDF (reference sequence). The CDR3 loop spans 18 amino acids. The source material was CD8+ T cells sorted from PBMCs, sampled 45 days after the yellow fever booster vaccination. The V and J genes are TRBV15 and TRBJ2-1; D is ambiguous. The clonotype comes from a man younger than 40 who received the YFV17D yellow fever vaccine. This chain's CDR3 is CATASEPPVGHRNNEQFF. The DNA for the CDR3 is TGTGCCACCGCCTCCGAGCCCCCCGTAGGTCACCGAAATAATGAGCAGTTCTTC.